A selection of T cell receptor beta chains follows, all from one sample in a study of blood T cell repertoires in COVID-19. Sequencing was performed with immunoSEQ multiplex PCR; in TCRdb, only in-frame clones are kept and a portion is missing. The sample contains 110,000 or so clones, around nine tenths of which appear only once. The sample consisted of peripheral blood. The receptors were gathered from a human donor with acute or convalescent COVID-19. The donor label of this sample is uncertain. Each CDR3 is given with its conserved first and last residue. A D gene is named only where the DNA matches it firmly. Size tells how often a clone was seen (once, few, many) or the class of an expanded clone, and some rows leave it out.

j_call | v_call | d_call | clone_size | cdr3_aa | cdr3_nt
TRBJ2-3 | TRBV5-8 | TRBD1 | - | CASSPSRTGGTDTQYF | TGTGCCAGCAGCCCGAGCAGGACAGGGGGCACAGATACGCAGTATTTT
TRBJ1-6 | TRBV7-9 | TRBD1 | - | CASSLGQGDSPLHF | TGTGCCAGCAGCTTAGGACAGGGGGATTCACCCCTCCACTTT
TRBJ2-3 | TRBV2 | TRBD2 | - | CASSSGGGDTQYF | TGTGCCAGCAGCAGCGGGGGTGGAGATACGCAGTATTTT
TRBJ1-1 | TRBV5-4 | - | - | CASSFRHMNTEAFF | TGTGCCAGCAGCTTTAGACATATGAACACTGAAGCTTTCTTT
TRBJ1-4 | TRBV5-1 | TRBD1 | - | CASSAAASTGVVEKLFF | TGCGCCAGCAGCGCAGCCGCTTCGACAGGGGTCGTTGAAAAACTGTTTTTT
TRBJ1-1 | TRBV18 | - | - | CASSPTGQRGTEAFF | TGTGCCAGCTCACCAACAGGTCAGAGAGGAACTGAAGCTTTCTTT
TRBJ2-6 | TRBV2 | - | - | CASRETSGANVLTF | TGTGCCAGCAGGGAGACCTCTGGGGCCAACGTCCTGACTTTC
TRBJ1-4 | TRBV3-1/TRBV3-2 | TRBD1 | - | CASSQVGTGPEKLFF | TGTGCCAGCAGCCAAGTGGGGACAGGACCCGAAAAACTGTTTTTT
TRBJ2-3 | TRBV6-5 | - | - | CASNPRGGYTDTQYF | TGTGCCAGCAACCCACGAGGCGGATACACAGATACGCAGTATTTT
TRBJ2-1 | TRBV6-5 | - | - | CASSYSGGLEQFF | TGTGCCAGCAGTTACTCCGGAGGGCTTGAGCAGTTCTTC
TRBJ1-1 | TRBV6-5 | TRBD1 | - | CASSYVAGGFFEAFF | TGTGCCAGCAGTTATGTGGCAGGGGGGTTTTTTGAAGCTTTCTTT
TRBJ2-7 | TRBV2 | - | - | CANTRTLPYEQYF | TGTGCCAACACCCGGACATTACCCTACGAGCAGTACTTC
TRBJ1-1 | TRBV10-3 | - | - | CATQGTGSRTEAFF | TGTGCCACCCAGGGGACGGGGTCTCGCACTGAAGCTTTCTTT
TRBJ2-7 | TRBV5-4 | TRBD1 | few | CASSLSGQGSYEQYF | TGTGCCAGCAGCTTGTCCGGACAGGGGTCCTACGAGCAGTACTTC
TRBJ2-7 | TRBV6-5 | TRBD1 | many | CASSPGTGRYEQYF | TGTGCCAGCAGTCCCGGGACAGGGCGCTACGAGCAGTACTTC
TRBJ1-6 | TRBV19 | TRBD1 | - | CASSRQGFSSPLHF | TGTGCCAGTAGCAGACAGGGGTTTAGCTCACCCCTCCACTTT
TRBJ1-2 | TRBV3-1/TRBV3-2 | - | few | CASSSRGVVYGYTF | TGTGCCAGCAGCAGCAGGGGAGTTGTCTATGGCTACACCTTC
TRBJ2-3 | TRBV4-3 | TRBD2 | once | CASSQDSGTSGTDTQYF | TGCGCCAGCAGCCAAGATTCCGGGACTAGCGGGACAGATACGCAGTATTTT
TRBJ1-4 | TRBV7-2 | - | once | CASSLVPGPAQELFF | TGTGCCAGCAGCTTAGTCCCAGGCCCGGCGCAGGAACTGTTTTTT
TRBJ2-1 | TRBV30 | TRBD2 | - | CAWSVSGRYNEQFF | TGTGCCTGGAGTGTTAGCGGGAGGTACAATGAGCAGTTCTTC
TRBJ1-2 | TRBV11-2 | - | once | CASTQEGGNYGYTF | TGTGCCAGCACCCAGGAGGGCGGGAACTATGGCTACACCTTC
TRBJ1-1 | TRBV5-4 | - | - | CASSVDRNTEAFF | TGTGCCAGCAGCGTGGACAGGAACACTGAAGCTTTCTTT
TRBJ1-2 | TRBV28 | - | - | CASQDSLNYGYTF | TGTGCCAGCCAGGACAGCCTTAACTATGGCTACACCTTC
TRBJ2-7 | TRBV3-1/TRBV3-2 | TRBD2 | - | CASSQDLSGRYYEQYF | TGTGCCAGCAGCCAAGATCTTAGCGGGAGATATTACGAGCAGTACTTC
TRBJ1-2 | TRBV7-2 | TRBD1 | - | CASSVLLVEAGGAGYTF | TGTGCCAGCAGCGTTTTATTGGTCGAGGCAGGGGGCGCCGGCTACACCTTC
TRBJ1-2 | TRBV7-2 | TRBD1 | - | CASSFPRFWDRQNYGYTF | TGTGCCAGCAGCTTTCCGCGGTTCTGGGACAGACAAAACTATGGCTACACCTTC
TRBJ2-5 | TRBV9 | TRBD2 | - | CASSEAAGDLPQETQYF | TGTGCCAGCAGCGAGGCGGCGGGGGACCTCCCCCAAGAGACCCAGTACTTC
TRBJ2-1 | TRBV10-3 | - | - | CATLDSVTYNEQFF | TGTGCCACCTTGGACAGCGTCACCTACAATGAGCAGTTCTTC
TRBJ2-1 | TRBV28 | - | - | CASSLFRTVVNEQFF | TGTGCCAGCAGTTTATTTAGGACAGTCGTAAATGAGCAGTTCTTC
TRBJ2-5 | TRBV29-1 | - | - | CSVEGTGFGGWQETQYF | TGCAGCGTTGAAGGGACAGGTTTCGGGGGTTGGCAAGAGACCCAGTACTTC
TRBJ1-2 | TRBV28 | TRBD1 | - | CASSLISQGTYGYTF | TGTGCCAGCAGTTTAATCTCACAGGGGACCTATGGCTACACCTTC
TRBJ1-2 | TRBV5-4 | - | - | CASSFPGADYGYTF | TGTGCCAGCAGCTTCCCAGGGGCGGACTATGGCTACACCTTC
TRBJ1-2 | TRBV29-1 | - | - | CSVGAAVDYGYTF | TGCAGCGTTGGGGCTGCAGTGGACTATGGCTACACCTTC
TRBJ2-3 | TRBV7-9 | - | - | CASSLALPSTDTQYF | TGTGCCAGCAGCTTAGCTCTTCCGAGCACAGATACGCAGTATTTT
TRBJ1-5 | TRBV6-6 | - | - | CASTIRGNQPQHF | TGTGCCAGCACTATAAGGGGGAATCAGCCCCAGCATTTT
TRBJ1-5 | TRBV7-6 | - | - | CASSLDAGALQPQHF | TGTGCCAGCAGCTTAGACGCAGGGGCTCTTCAGCCCCAGCATTTT
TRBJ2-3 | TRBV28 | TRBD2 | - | CASSFSGDTDTQYF | TGTGCCAGCAGTTTTAGCGGGGACACAGATACGCAGTATTTT
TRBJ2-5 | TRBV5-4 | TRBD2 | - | CASSPTGGGVETQYF | TGTGCCAGCAGCCCGACTGGCGGGGGGGTCGAGACCCAGTACTTC
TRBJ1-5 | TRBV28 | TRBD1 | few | CASSFGLGQGENQPQHF | TGTGCCAGCAGTTTCGGCCTGGGACAGGGCGAAAATCAGCCCCAGCATTTT
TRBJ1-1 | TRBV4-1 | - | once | CASSQRDNRGTEAFF | TGCGCCAGCAGCCAACGGGACAATAGGGGCACTGAAGCTTTCTTT
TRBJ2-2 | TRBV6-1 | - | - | CASSSGIASAGELFF | TGTGCCAGCAGTTCCGGGATAGCCTCGGCCGGGGAGCTGTTTTTT
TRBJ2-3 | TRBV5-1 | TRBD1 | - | CASSMRQGARTDTQYF | TGCGCCAGCAGCATGCGACAGGGGGCGAGGACAGATACGCAGTATTTT
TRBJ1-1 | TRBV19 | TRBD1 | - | CASSFPQGADTEAFF | TGTGCCAGTAGTTTTCCACAGGGGGCTGACACTGAAGCTTTCTTT
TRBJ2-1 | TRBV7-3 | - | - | CASSLATYNEQFF | TGTGCCAGCAGCTTAGCTACCTACAATGAGCAGTTCTTC
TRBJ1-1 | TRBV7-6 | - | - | CASSTGPLTDTEAFF | TGTGCCAGCAGCACAGGACCGCTCACGGACACTGAAGCTTTCTTT
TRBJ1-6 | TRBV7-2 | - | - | CASSLIRVSYNSPLHF | TGTGCCAGCAGCTTAATCCGGGTCTCCTATAATTCACCCCTCCACTTT
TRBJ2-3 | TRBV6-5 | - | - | CASSYNLARTDTQYF | TGTGCCAGCAGTTACAACCTAGCGCGCACAGATACGCAGTATTTT
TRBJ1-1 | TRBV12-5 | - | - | CASGLVRGEFPEAFF | TGTGCTAGTGGTTTGGTACGGGGGGAATTCCCTGAAGCTTTCTTT
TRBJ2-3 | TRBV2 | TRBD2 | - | CASSEVYGTSSTQYF | TGTGCCAGCAGTGAAGTTTATGGGACTAGTTCGACGCAGTATTTT
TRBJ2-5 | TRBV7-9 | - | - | CASSLMFGEYSSIQETQYF | TGTGCCAGCAGCTTAATGTTTGGAGAGTACTCGTCGATACAAGAGACCCAGTACTTC
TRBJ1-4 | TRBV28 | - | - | CASSFRDNEKLFF | TGTGCCAGCAGTTTCAGGGATAATGAAAAACTGTTTTTT
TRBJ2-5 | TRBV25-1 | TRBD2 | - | CASSEGAGRETQYF | TGTGCCAGCAGTGAGGGAGCGGGGCGGGAGACCCAGTACTTC
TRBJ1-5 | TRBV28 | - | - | CASSLGQTYQPQHF | TGTGCCAGCAGTTTGGGGCAGACCTATCAGCCCCAGCATTTT
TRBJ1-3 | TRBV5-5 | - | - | CASSKGRGAGNTIYF | TGTGCCAGCAGCAAGGGGAGGGGGGCTGGAAACACCATATATTTT
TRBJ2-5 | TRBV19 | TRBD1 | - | CASSTWDRGNLRETQYF | TGTGCCAGTAGTACCTGGGACAGGGGGAATTTAAGGGAGACCCAGTACTTC
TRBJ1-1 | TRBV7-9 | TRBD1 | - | CASSSDRSYTEAFF | TGTGCCAGCAGCTCGGACAGGAGTTATACTGAAGCTTTCTTT
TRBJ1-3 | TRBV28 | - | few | CASSVGGRSNSGNTIYF | TGTGCCAGCTCCGTGGGGGGGCGGTCGAACTCTGGAAACACCATATATTTT
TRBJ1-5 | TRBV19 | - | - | CASSGAGDHQPQHF | TGTGCCAGTAGTGGGGCAGGGGACCATCAGCCCCAGCATTTT
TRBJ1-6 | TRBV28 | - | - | CASRIATYNSPLHF | TGTGCCAGCAGAATAGCCACCTATAATTCACCCCTCCACTTT